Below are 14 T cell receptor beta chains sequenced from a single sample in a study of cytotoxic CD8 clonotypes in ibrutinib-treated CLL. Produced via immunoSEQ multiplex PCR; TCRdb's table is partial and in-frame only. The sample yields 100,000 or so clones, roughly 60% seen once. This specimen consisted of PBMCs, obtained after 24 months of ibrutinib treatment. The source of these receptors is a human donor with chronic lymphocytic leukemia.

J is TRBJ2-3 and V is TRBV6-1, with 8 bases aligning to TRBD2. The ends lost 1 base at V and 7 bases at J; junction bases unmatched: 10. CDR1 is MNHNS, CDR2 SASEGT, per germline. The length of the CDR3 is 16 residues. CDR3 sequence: CASSEEFAGGPNTQYF. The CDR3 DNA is TGTGCCAGCAGTGAAGAGTTTGCGGGGGGCCCCAATACGCAGTATTTT.

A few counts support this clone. The CDR3 here is CASRSQQGPLHF. The CDR3 DNA follows: TGTGCCAGCAGATCACAACAGGGTCCCCTCCACTTT. The chain is built from TRBV7-9 and TRBJ1-6; possibly TRBD1 for D (6 bases). The CDR3 runs to 12 residues. CDR1 and CDR2 from the germline V gene are SEHNR and FQNEAQ (reference sequence). V gave up 6 bases and J gave up 13 bases, with 13 bases separating them.

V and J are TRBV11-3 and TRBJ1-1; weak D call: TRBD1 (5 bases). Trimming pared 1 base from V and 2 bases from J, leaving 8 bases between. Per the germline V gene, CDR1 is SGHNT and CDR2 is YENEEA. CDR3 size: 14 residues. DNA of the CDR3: TGTGCCAGCAGCTTAGCGGGGCCTAACACTGAAGCTTTCTTT. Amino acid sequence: CASSLAGPNTEAFF.

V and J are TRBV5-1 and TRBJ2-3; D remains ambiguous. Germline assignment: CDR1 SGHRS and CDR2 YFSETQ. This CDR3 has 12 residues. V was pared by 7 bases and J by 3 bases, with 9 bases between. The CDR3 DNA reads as TGCGCCAGCTGGGATTCTACAGATACGCAGTATTTT. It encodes CASWDSTDTQYF.

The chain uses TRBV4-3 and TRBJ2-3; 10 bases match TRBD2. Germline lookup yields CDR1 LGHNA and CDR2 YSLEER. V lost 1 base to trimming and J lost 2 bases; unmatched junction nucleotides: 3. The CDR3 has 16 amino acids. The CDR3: CASSQVAGGPTDTQYF. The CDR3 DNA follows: TGCGCCAGCAGCCAAGTAGCGGGGGGACCCACAGATACGCAGTATTTT.

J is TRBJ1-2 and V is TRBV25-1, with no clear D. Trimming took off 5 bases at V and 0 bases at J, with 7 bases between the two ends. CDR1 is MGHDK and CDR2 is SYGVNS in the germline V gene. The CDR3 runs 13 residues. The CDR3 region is CASSRQSNYGYTF. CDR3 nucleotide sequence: TGTGCCAGCAGTCGTCAGTCTAACTATGGCTACACCTTC.

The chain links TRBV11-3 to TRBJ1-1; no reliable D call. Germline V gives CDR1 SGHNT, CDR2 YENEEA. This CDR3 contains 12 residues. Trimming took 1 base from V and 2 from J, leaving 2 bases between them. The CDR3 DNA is TGTGCCAGCAGCTTAGCTAACACTGAAGCTTTCTTT. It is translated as CASSLANTEAFF.

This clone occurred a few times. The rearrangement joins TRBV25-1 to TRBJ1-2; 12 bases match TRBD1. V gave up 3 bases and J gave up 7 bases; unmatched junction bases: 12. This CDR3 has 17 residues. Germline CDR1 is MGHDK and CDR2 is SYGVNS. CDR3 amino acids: CASSDFPRDRGPCGYTF. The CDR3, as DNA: TGTGCCAGCAGTGATTTTCCCCGGGACAGGGGGCCATGTGGCTACACCTTC.

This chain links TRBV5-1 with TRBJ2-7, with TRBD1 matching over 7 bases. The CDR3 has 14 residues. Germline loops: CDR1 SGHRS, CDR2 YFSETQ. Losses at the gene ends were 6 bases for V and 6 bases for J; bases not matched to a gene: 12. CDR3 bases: TGCGCCAGCAACGACAGGGACGGACTGGGCGAGCAGTACTTC. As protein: CASNDRDGLGEQYF.

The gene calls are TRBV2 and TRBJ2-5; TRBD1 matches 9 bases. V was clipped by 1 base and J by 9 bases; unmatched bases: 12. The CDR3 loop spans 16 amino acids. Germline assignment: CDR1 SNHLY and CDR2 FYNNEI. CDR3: CASSEGTGLTGGAQYF. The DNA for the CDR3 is TGTGCCAGCAGTGAAGGGACGGGACTAACAGGGGGCGCCCAGTACTTC.

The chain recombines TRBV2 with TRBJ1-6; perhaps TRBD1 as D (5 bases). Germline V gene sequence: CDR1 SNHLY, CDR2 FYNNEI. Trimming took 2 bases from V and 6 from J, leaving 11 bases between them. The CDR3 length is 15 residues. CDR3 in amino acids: CASSENRQGNSPLHF. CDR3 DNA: TGTGCCAGCAGTGAAAATCGGCAGGGTAATTCACCCCTCCACTTT.

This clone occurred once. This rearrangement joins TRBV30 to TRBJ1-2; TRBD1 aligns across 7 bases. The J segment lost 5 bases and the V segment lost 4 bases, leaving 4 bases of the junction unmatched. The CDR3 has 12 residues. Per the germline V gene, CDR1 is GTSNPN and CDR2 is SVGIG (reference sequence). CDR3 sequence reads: CAWNQGGYGYTF. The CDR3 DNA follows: TGTGCCTGGAACCAGGGGGGGTATGGCTACACCTTC.

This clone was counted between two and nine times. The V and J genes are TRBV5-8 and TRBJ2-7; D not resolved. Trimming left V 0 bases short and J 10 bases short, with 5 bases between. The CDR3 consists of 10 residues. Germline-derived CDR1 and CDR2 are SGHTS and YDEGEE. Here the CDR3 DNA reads TGTGCCAGCAGCTTGGGACCCCAGTACTTC. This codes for CASSLGPQYF.

The CDR3 DNA follows: TGTGCCAGCAGCCTTGGACTAGCGGGGCTCGCCTACGAGCAGTACTTC. This encodes CASSLGLAGLAYEQYF. The chain joins TRBV7-2 to TRBJ2-7, with TRBD2 matching 12 bases. CDR3 length equals 16 residues. Trimming took 5 bases from V and 2 from J; bases not matched to a gene: 7. Germline CDR1 SGHTA, CDR2 FQGNSA.